The 22 T cell receptor beta chains in this list originate from one sample, sequenced in a study of a mutant IDH1 vaccine in newly diagnosed glioma. Time point denoted: week 35, safety follow-up. What each vaccine dose contained was 300 ug of mutant IDH1 20-mer peptide, accompanied by topical imiquimod. No antigen is known for these receptors. Libraries were prepared by immunoSEQ multiplex PCR; TCRdb keeps only in-frame clonotypes and omits some of them. The sample contains about 68,000 clones, 84% of which appear only once. The sequenced sample was PBMCs, obtained from a glioma patient whose treatment included an IDH1 peptide vaccine. The receptors originated from a man aged 18 to 30 with glioma.

This chain connects TRBV7-2 to TRBJ1-4; D not certain. Germline CDR1 and CDR2: SGHTA and FQGNSA. Trimming shortened V by 5 bases and J by 8 bases, and 12 bases separated the two germline ends. The CDR3 is made up of 13 amino acids. DNA of the CDR3: TGTGCCAGCAGCGATGGTATACGGGAAAAACTGTTTTTT. It is translated as CASSDGIREKLFF.

This clone was counted between two and nine times. The chain employs TRBV2 and TRBJ1-1, with D uncertain. V was pared by 5 bases and J by 0 bases, with 10 bases between. CDR3 size: 14 residues. Germline V gene data show CDR1 as SNHLY and CDR2 as FYNNEI. The DNA for the CDR3 is TGTGCCAGCAGTTTCGAGAAAATGAACACTGAAGCTTTCTTT. Residues: CASSFEKMNTEAFF.

This clone was counted between two and nine times. The V call is TRBV11-1, the J call TRBJ2-7, with TRBD1 as a possible D gene (6 bases). The CDR3 has 14 amino acids. The germline V gene encodes CDR1 SGHAT and CDR2 FQDESV (reference sequence). V lost 2 bases and J 0 bases, leaving 8 bases between the germline ends. The CDR3 nucleotides are TGTGCCAGCAGCTTACAGGGGCGCTCCTACGAGCAGTACTTC. Its protein product is CASSLQGRSYEQYF.

The gene calls are TRBV7-9 and TRBJ2-7; 8 bases map to TRBD1. The trim removed 4 bases at V and 0 bases at J, leaving 2 bases unmatched. CDR1 is SEHNR and CDR2 is FQNEAQ in the germline V gene (reference sequence). CDR3 length: 14 residues. The CDR3 protein is CASSWDRSSYEQYF. The CDR3 region has the DNA TGTGCCAGCAGCTGGGACAGGAGCTCCTACGAGCAGTACTTC. Full variable domain (remainder filled in from reference TRBV7-9 and TRBJ2-7): DTGVSQNPRHKITKRGQNVTFRCDPISEHNRLYWYRQTLGQGPEFLTYFQNEAQLEKSRLLSDRFSAERPKGSFSTLEIQRTEQGDSAMYLCASSWDRSSYEQYFGPGTRLTVT.

The chain uses TRBV6-1 and TRBJ1-1; possibly TRBD1 for D (5 bases). Trimming took 0 bases from V and 4 from J, leaving 12 bases between them. This CDR3 contains 15 residues. Germline-derived CDR1 and CDR2 are MNHNS and SASEGT. CDR3: CASSEALRGITEAFF. CDR3 sequence (DNA): TGTGCCAGCAGTGAAGCGCTTCGGGGGATCACTGAAGCTTTCTTT.

This clone was observed once. The V and J genes are TRBV5-6 and TRBJ2-5; TRBD1 matches at 8 bases. The V gene's germline CDR1 is SGHDT and CDR2 YYEEEE. Unmatched junction bases numbered 1, after V lost 2 bases and J lost 4 bases. The CDR3 spans 13 residues. The CDR3, as DNA: TGTGCCAGCAGCTTTCAGGGGGCAGAGACCCAGTACTTC. Residues: CASSFQGAETQYF.

The rearrangement uses TRBV5-4 and TRBJ2-7; possibly TRBD1 for D (6 bases). Trimming took 4 bases from V and 0 from J, leaving 17 bases between them. The germline CDR1 and CDR2 sequences are SGHNT and YYREEE (reference sequence). The CDR3 covers 16 residues. The CDR3 nucleotides read TGTGCCAGCAGCCCTTCCGGGACACTCTCCTCCTACGAGCAGTACTTC. It translates to CASSPSGTLSSYEQYF.

The chain joins TRBV4-3 to TRBJ2-1; D is undetermined. CDR3 size: 15 residues. Between the trimmed V and J ends, which lost 0 bases and 9 bases, there was a span of 15 bases. Per germline, CDR1 LGHNA and CDR2 YSLEER. The DNA for the CDR3 is TGCGCCAGCAGCCAAGATTCCGGTGTGGTAGGTGAGCAGTTCTTC. Its translation is CASSQDSGVVGEQFF.

This sequence joins TRBV7-3 and TRBJ1-1, with D possibly TRBD1 on 6 matching bases. V was trimmed by 2 bases and J by 5 bases, leaving 12 bases between them. Germline loops: CDR1 SGHTA, CDR2 FQGTGA. The CDR3 sequence is 14 residues long. CDR3 protein: CASSLEVGGTEAFF. The CDR3 DNA is TGTGCCAGCAGCTTAGAAGTAGGGGGGACTGAAGCTTTCTTT.

J is TRBJ1-4 and V is TRBV6-1, with unresolved D. CDR3 length: 13 amino acids. Trimming cost V 4 bases and J 8 bases, with 11 bases left between them. Germline loops: CDR1 MNHNS, CDR2 SASEGT. CDR3 in DNA: TGTGCCAGCAGTGTGAACCGTGGAGAAAAACTGTTTTTT. It yields the protein CASSVNRGEKLFF.

The V and J genes are TRBV19 and TRBJ2-5; TRBD1 agrees at 8 bases. Germline CDR1 reads LNHDA; CDR2 reads SQIVND (reference sequence). This CDR3 is built from 16 residues. V dropped 1 base and J dropped 1; count of bases not matched to a gene: 5. In nucleotides, the CDR3 is TGTGCCAGTAGTATAGGACTACAGGGGGGCCAAGAGACCCAGTACTTC. Translation: CASSIGLQGGQETQYF.

J is TRBJ1-5 and V is TRBV19, with D possibly being TRBD1 (6 bases). The V and J ends lost 5 bases and 5 bases respectively, with 10 bases between them. CDR3 size: 13 residues. Germline V lookup: CDR1 LNHDA, CDR2 SQIVND (reference sequence). CDR3 sequence: CASSEGGHQPQHF. DNA of the CDR3: TGTGCCAGTAGTGAGGGGGGTCATCAGCCCCAGCATTTT.

The chain joins TRBV14 to TRBJ2-7; 9 bases line up with TRBD1. This CDR3 is 15 amino acids long. V dropped 5 bases and J dropped 5; count of bases not matched to a gene: 10. From germline, CDR1 is SGHDN and CDR2 FVKESK. CDR3 amino acids: CASSGLGTGMDEQYF. CDR3 DNA sequence: TGTGCCAGCAGCGGCCTCGGGACAGGGATGGACGAGCAGTACTTC.

In its sample, this clone was seen once. The chain couples TRBV27 to TRBJ2-3, with 10 positions matching TRBD1. Germline V lookup: CDR1 MNHEY, CDR2 SMNVEV (reference sequence). The CDR3 has 17 residues. With 6 bases clipped from V and 2 bases from J, the junction kept 11 bases outside the gene matches. The CDR3 DNA reads as TGTGCCAGCAGGGGACAGGGGACGATAGGGCTCACAGATACGCAGTATTTT. Its protein is CASRGQGTIGLTDTQYF.

The chain has TRBV28 and TRBJ2-3; D uncertain. Trimming took off 4 bases at V and 8 bases at J, with 10 bases between the two ends. Germline V gene data show CDR1 as MDHEN and CDR2 as SYDVKM. The CDR3 covers 12 residues. The CDR3 DNA reads as TGTGCCAGCAGTTCTCCGCCCGGTACGCAGTATTTT. Translated, it gives CASSSPPGTQYF.

The chain links TRBV7-3 to TRBJ2-7, with 7 positions matching TRBD1. The CDR3 is 13 amino acids. Germline V gene data show CDR1 as SGHTA and CDR2 as FQGTGA. After removal of 5 bases from V and 1 base from J, the junction contained 2 bases not matched to a gene. The CDR3 nucleotides read TGTGCCAGCAGCCGGACAGGTTCCTACGAGCAGTACTTC. Its translation is CASSRTGSYEQYF.

This clone was observed a handful of times. The gene calls are TRBV4-2 and TRBJ2-7; TRBD1 agrees at 7 bases. This CDR3 spans 14 amino acids. After removal of 0 bases from V and 3 bases from J, the junction contained 2 bases not matched to a gene. Germline CDR1 and CDR2: LGHNA and YNFKEQ. This CDR3 is CASSQDAGGYEQYF. Here the CDR3 DNA reads TGTGCCAGCAGCCAAGATGCAGGGGGCTACGAGCAGTACTTC.

The chain uses TRBV18 and TRBJ1-2; perhaps TRBD1 as D (5 bases). Germline V gives CDR1 KGHSH, CDR2 LQKENI. This CDR3 has 13 amino acids. Trimming shortened V by 5 bases and J by 6 bases, and 13 bases separated the two germline ends. CDR3 sequence (DNA): TGTGCCAGCTCAGAAGACAGTTATAATGGCTACACCTTC. It translates to CASSEDSYNGYTF.

The chain is built from TRBV6-6 and TRBJ2-7; 8 bases map to TRBD1. The germline gives CDR1 MNHNY, CDR2 SVGAGI (reference sequence). J gave up 4 bases and V 4 bases, and 6 bases lay outside the gene matches. The CDR3 covers 14 residues. The CDR3 DNA reads TGTGCCAGCAGTTTTTCAGGGGGCGGTTACGAGCAGTACTTC. This encodes CASSFSGGGYEQYF.

This clone has just one count. V is TRBV9 and J is TRBJ2-5, with 9 bases fitting TRBD1. The CDR3 loop spans 14 amino acids. The germline CDR1 and CDR2 sequences are SGDLS and YYNGEE. The V gene end was trimmed by 6 bases and the J gene end by 4 bases; junction bases not matched to a gene: 7. CDR3 sequence (DNA): TGTGCCAGCACCCGACAGGGGGAAGGAGAGACCCAGTACTTC. Translating it yields CASTRQGEGETQYF.

The CDR3 is CSVSRGGNYEQYF. CDR3 sequence (DNA): TGCAGCGTTTCGCGCGGGGGTAACTACGAGCAGTACTTC. The rearrangement uses TRBV29-1 and TRBJ2-7; TRBD2 matches 7 bases. The CDR3 has 13 residues. Germline V CDR1 and CDR2: SQVTM, ANQGSEA. V was clipped by 5 bases and J by 3 bases; unmatched bases: 7.

V usage is TRBV5-1 and J usage is TRBJ1-4, with 8 bases fitting TRBD1. The CDR3 is 16 residues long. Trimming at V came to 4 bases and at J to 7 bases, leaving 12 bases not matched to a gene. Per the germline V gene, CDR1 is SGHRS and CDR2 is YFSETQ. CDR3 DNA: TGCGCCAGCAGCCCGTTGGACGGACAGGGAGGTGAAAAACTGTTTTTT. Amino acids: CASSPLDGQGGEKLFF.